The rows below give T cell receptor beta chains drawn from one sample of a study of blood T cells in healthy people across ages. One entry per CDR3 protein, called by TCRdb with MiXCR from the 5' RACE reads. Among over 1,300,000 distinct CDR3 sequences listed, approximately 59% were seen once. The sequenced sample was blood. The receptors here all came from a man in his late teens or twenties in good health. Both conserved end residues are part of each CDR3.

cdr3_length: 15; j_call: TRBJ2-1; v_call: TRBV28; cdr3_aa: CASFSPGVKLNEQFF
cdr3_length: 14; j_call: TRBJ2-7; v_call: TRBV29-1; cdr3_aa: CSVEEGRGSYEQYF
cdr3_length: 13; j_call: TRBJ2-3; v_call: TRBV2; cdr3_aa: CASLGAFTDTQYF
cdr3_length: 15; j_call: TRBJ1-5; v_call: TRBV12-3/TRBV12-4; cdr3_aa: CASSFISGQYQPQHF
cdr3_length: 19; j_call: TRBJ2-6; v_call: TRBV11-1; cdr3_aa: CASSPLPPGMSSGANVLTF
cdr3_length: 15; j_call: TRBJ2-1; v_call: TRBV6-5; cdr3_aa: CASSHNRESYNEQFF
cdr3_length: 15; j_call: TRBJ1-5; v_call: TRBV20-1; cdr3_aa: CSATFRTGDNQPQHF
cdr3_length: 18; j_call: TRBJ2-3; v_call: TRBV20-1; cdr3_aa: CSARKIGGGTGSTDTQYF
cdr3_length: 14; j_call: TRBJ2-1; v_call: TRBV13; cdr3_aa: CASSLVLVGHEQFF
cdr3_length: 15; j_call: TRBJ2-1; v_call: TRBV2; cdr3_aa: CASSGAAGWLYEQFF
cdr3_length: 12; j_call: TRBJ2-7; v_call: TRBV29-1; cdr3_aa: CSARTNSYEQYF
cdr3_length: 16; j_call: TRBJ2-2; v_call: TRBV11-2; cdr3_aa: CASSPRAGAGTGELFF
cdr3_length: 14; j_call: TRBJ2-4; v_call: TRBV28; cdr3_aa: CATQSTDSYNIQYF
cdr3_length: 13; j_call: TRBJ2-1; v_call: TRBV29-1; cdr3_aa: CSVEGHRYNEQFF
cdr3_length: 12; j_call: TRBJ1-2; v_call: TRBV20-1; cdr3_aa: CSCLMGDYGYTF
cdr3_length: 11; j_call: TRBJ2-1; v_call: TRBV29-1; cdr3_aa: CSGQRPSIGFF
cdr3_length: 14; j_call: TRBJ1-2; v_call: TRBV7-9; cdr3_aa: CASSLSTGNDGYTF
cdr3_length: 22; j_call: TRBJ2-1; v_call: TRBV21-1; cdr3_aa: CASSKFGLAGGQGSRSYNEQFF
cdr3_length: 15; j_call: TRBJ2-1; v_call: TRBV6-4; cdr3_aa: CASSAREGDYNEQFF
cdr3_length: 17; j_call: TRBJ1-6; v_call: TRBV7-2; cdr3_aa: CASSLAVLQQSSSPLHF
cdr3_length: 16; j_call: TRBJ2-4; v_call: TRBV12-3/TRBV12-4; cdr3_aa: CASSLDGTGIQNIQYF
cdr3_length: 12; j_call: TRBJ2-7; v_call: TRBV29-1; cdr3_aa: CSVGSGLYEQYF
cdr3_length: 16; j_call: TRBJ1-6; v_call: TRBV20-1; cdr3_aa: CSARFRGQGGNSPLHF
cdr3_length: 15; j_call: TRBJ2-7; v_call: TRBV20-1; cdr3_aa: CSARGQFGAAYEQYF
cdr3_length: 16; j_call: TRBJ2-7; v_call: TRBV11-2; cdr3_aa: CASSLDDRTGTYEQYF
cdr3_length: 13; j_call: TRBJ1-2; v_call: TRBV30; cdr3_aa: CAWGAGYNYGYTF
cdr3_length: 13; j_call: TRBJ2-1; v_call: TRBV29-1; cdr3_aa: CSVERGRLNEQFF
cdr3_length: 14; j_call: TRBJ2-3; v_call: TRBV29-1; cdr3_aa: CSVVLAGSTDTQYF
cdr3_length: 11; j_call: TRBJ1-5; v_call: TRBV12-3/TRBV12-4; cdr3_aa: CASSHGQPQHF
cdr3_length: 12; j_call: TRBJ2-1; v_call: TRBV14; cdr3_aa: CASSQEVGQQFF
cdr3_length: 16; j_call: TRBJ2-1; v_call: TRBV29-1; cdr3_aa: CSVEIGGVVAINEQFF
cdr3_length: 16; j_call: TRBJ1-1; v_call: TRBV4-2; cdr3_aa: CASSQDWTGGNTEAFF
cdr3_length: 14; j_call: TRBJ1-1; v_call: TRBV7-2; cdr3_aa: CASSSRQGLAEAFF